These 11 T cell receptor beta chains were all obtained from the same sample, sequenced in a study of blood T cell repertoires in COVID-19. Sequencing used immunoSEQ multiplex PCR; TCRdb keeps in-frame clones, though not all of them. The table includes 95,000 to 150,000 clones, 65% to 85% detected once. Sequencing was done on a sample of PBMCs or T cells enriched from blood (not recorded which). These receptors all come from a woman in her 30s who had recovered from COVID-19.

For the CDR3, the DNA is TGCACCAGCAGCCACCGCCCTTTGGGACAGGCGTGCACAGATACGCAGTATTTT. It translates to CTSSHRPLGQACTDTQYF. The V call is TRBV1, the J call TRBJ2-3; the table gives TRBD1 as D, unverified against the DNA. TRBV1 is a pseudogene locus. The CDR3 is 18 residues long.

The chain has TRBV2 and TRBJ2-3; D is uncertain. The V gene's germline CDR1 is SNHLY and CDR2 FYNNEI. The CDR3 has 15 residues. V lost 7 bases to trimming and J lost 6 bases, with 20 bases between them. Here the CDR3 reads CASTMRVRSLDTQYF. DNA for the CDR3: TGTGCCAGCACCATGAGAGTAAGGAGTTTGGATACGCAGTATTTT.

The V call is TRBV7-2, the J call TRBJ2-1, with 12 bases matching TRBD2. This CDR3 is 15 amino acids long. Per the germline V gene, CDR1 is SGHTA and CDR2 is FQGNSA. V lost 5 bases and J lost 14; bases outside the gene matches: 13. This chain's CDR3 is CASSIPMTSGRGKFF. The CDR3 nucleotides are TGTGCCAGCAGCATCCCGATGACTAGCGGGAGAGGGAAGTTCTTC.

The chain carries TRBV7-2 and TRBJ2-7; 7 bases map to TRBD2. The CDR3 contains 17 residues. The trim removed 1 base at V and 0 bases at J, leaving 9 bases unmatched. Per the germline V gene, CDR1 is SGHTA and CDR2 is FQGNSA. CDR3: CASSLVGGSGSSYEQYF. CDR3 nucleotides: TGTGCCAGCAGCTTAGTTGGCGGGAGCGGAAGCTCCTACGAGCAGTACTTC.

The chain joins TRBV5-5 to TRBJ2-2; possible D gene TRBD2, 6 bases. Germline V lookup: CDR1 SGHKS, CDR2 YYEKEE (reference sequence). The V and J ends lost 0 bases and 4 bases respectively, with 13 bases between them. CDR3 length equals 16 residues. CDR3 in amino acids: CASSLVAATITGELFF. The CDR3 DNA sequence: TGTGCCAGCAGCTTGGTAGCGGCAACTATCACCGGGGAGCTGTTTTTT.

The rearrangement uses TRBV30 and TRBJ2-7, with no clear D. Germline V gene data show CDR1 as GTSNPN and CDR2 as SVGIG (reference sequence). V gave up 2 bases and J gave up 0 bases, with 11 bases separating them. This CDR3 contains 14 residues. The CDR3 reads CAWSKHVISYEQYF. The CDR3 DNA reads TGTGCCTGGAGTAAACATGTTATCTCCTACGAGCAGTACTTC.

This clone was detected only a few times. V usage is TRBV12-1 and J usage is TRBJ2-7; the table's D gene call, TRBD2, was not cross checked with the DNA. TRBV12-1 has pseudogene status. CDR3 length: 15 amino acids. The CDR3 here is CASSFGLAGKNEQYF. CDR3 DNA: TGTGCCAGCAGCTTTGGGCTAGCGGGAAAAAACGAGCAGTACTTC.

This chain joins TRBV6-5 and TRBJ2-3; 8 bases are a match to TRBD2. The CDR3 contains 15 residues. After removal of 6 bases from V and 3 bases from J, the junction contained 8 bases not matched to a gene. Germline CDR1 is MNHEY and CDR2 is SVGAGI. CDR3 nucleotide sequence: TGTGCCAGCAGCCCCCGGAAGCGGGAGACAGATACGCAGTATTTT. Its translation is CASSPRKRETDTQYF.

This clone came up once. In DNA, the CDR3 is TGTGCCAGCGCCAGGGGGACAGCCCAAGAGACCCAGTACTTC. This codes for CASARGTAQETQYF. V gene TRBV6-6 combines with J gene TRBJ2-5; 7 bases are shared with TRBD1. The CDR3 totals 14 residues. Germline loops: CDR1 MNHNY, CDR2 SVGAGI (reference sequence). Losses at the gene ends were 8 bases for V and 1 base for J; bases not matched to a gene: 7.

This clone came up a few times. The chain combines TRBV18 with TRBJ2-7, with 8 positions matching TRBD1. J was trimmed by 2 bases and V by 6 bases; bases with no gene match: 3. CDR1 is KGHSH, CDR2 LQKENI, per germline. There are 13 residues in the CDR3. The CDR3 bases are TGTGCCAGCTCCCGACAGGGGACCTACGAGCAGTACTTC. Protein product: CASSRQGTYEQYF. Combining the CDR3 with reference TRBV18 and TRBJ2-7 gives the whole variable domain NAGVMQNPRHLVRRRGQEARLRCSPMKGHSHVYWYRQLPEEGLKFMVYLQKENIIDESGMPKERFSAEFPKEGPSILRIQQVVRGDSAAYFCASSRQGTYEQYFGPGTRLTVT.

The sample holds one count of this clone. This chain connects TRBV7-9 to TRBJ2-7; tentative D call: TRBD2 (5 bases). The CDR3 is 15 amino acids. Germline V gene lookup returns CDR1 SEHNR and CDR2 FQNEAQ (reference sequence). V was clipped by 1 base and J by 1 base, with 11 bases between them. The CDR3 here is CASSLVRSGSYEQYF. The CDR3 DNA reads as TGTGCCAGCAGCTTAGTCCGGTCGGGATCCTACGAGCAGTACTTC.